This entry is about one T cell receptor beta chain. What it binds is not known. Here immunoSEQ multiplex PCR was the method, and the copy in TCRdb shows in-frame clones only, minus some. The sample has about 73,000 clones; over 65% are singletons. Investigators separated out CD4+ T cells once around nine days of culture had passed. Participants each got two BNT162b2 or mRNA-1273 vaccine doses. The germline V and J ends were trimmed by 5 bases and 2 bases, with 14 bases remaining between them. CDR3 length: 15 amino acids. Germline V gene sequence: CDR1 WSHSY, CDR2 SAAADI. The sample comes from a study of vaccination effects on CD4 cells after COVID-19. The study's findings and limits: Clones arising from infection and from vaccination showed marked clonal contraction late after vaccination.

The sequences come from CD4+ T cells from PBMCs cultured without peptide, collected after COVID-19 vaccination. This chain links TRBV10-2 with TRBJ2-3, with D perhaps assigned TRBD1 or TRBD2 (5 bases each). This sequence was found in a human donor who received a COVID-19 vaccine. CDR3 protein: CASSQGRRVTDTQYF. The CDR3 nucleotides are TGCGCCAGCAGTCAGGGACGGAGAGTCACAGATACGCAGTATTTT.